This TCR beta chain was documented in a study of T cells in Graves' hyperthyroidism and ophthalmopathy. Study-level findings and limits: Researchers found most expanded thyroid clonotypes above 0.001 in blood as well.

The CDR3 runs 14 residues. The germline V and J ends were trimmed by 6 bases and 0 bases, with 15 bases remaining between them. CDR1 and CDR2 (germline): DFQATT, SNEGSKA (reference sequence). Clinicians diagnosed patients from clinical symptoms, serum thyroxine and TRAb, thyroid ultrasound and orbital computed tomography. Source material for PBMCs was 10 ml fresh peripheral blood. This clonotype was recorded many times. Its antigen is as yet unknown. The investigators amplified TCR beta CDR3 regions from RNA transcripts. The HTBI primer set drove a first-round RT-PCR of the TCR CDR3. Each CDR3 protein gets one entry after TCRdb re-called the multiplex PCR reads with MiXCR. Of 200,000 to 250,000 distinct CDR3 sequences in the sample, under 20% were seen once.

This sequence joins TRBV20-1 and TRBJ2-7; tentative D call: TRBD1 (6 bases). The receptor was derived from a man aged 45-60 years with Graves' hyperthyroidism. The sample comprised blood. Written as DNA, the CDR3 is TGCAGTGCCTCCGGGACAATCAGCTCCTACGAGCAGTACTTC. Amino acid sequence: CSASGTISSYEQYF.